These 9 T cell receptor beta chains share one sample of origin, sequenced in a study of a mutant IDH1 vaccine in newly diagnosed glioma. As for time point: week 11, during vaccination. Doses comprised 300 ug of mutant IDH1 20-mer peptide each, plus topical imiquimod. These receptors' antigens are unknown. Libraries were prepared by immunoSEQ multiplex PCR; TCRdb keeps only in-frame clonotypes and omits some of them. The table shows about 60,000 clones, with under 90% occurring only once. The sequences come from PBMCs, collected from a glioma patient whose treatment included an IDH1 peptide vaccine. These receptors all come from a man between 25 and 39 years old with glioma.

This clone was detected once. The chain is built from TRBV7-2 and TRBJ2-6; maybe TRBD1 (5 bases). The CDR3 is 15 residues long. Trimming took off 5 bases at V and 4 bases at J, with 12 bases between the two ends. The germline V gene has CDR1 SGHTA and CDR2 FQGNSA. The CDR3 spells CASSQGVGGANVLTF. For the CDR3, the DNA is TGTGCCAGCAGCCAAGGGGTGGGAGGGGCCAACGTCCTGACTTTC.

This clone turned up a few times. V usage is TRBV11-1 and J usage is TRBJ2-1, with D possibly being TRBD2 (6 bases). The ends were cut back, 2 bases at V and 1 base at J, with 9 bases in the middle. From germline, CDR1 is SGHAT and CDR2 FQDESV (reference sequence). The CDR3 is 15 residues long. The CDR3 DNA reads as TGTGCCAGCAGCTTAAGCAGCGGGTCCTACAATGAGCAGTTCTTC. It translates to CASSLSSGSYNEQFF.

The V and J genes are TRBV5-1 and TRBJ2-3; D gene uncertain. CDR1 is SGHRS, CDR2 YFSETQ, per germline. This CDR3 has 16 residues. V lost 0 bases and J 4 bases, leaving 15 bases between the germline ends. The chain's CDR3 is CASSLDSRHMSDTQYF. The CDR3 coding sequence is TGCGCCAGCAGCTTGGATTCCCGTCATATGTCAGATACGCAGTATTTT.

The genes are TRBV15 and TRBJ1-1; TRBD1 aligns across 8 bases. The CDR3 contains 15 residues. The germline V gene encodes CDR1 LNHNV and CDR2 YYDKDF (reference sequence). V gave up 4 bases and J gave up 1 base; unmatched junction bases: 5. Written as DNA, the CDR3 is TGTGCCACCAGCAAAAGGACAGGGTGGAACACTGAAGCTTTCTTT. Translation: CATSKRTGWNTEAFF.

Notes on this clone: This CDR3 is also generated by other DNA sequences in the sample. The chain combines TRBV5-1 with TRBJ2-5; the match to TRBD2 covers 7 bases. The V segment lost 4 bases and the J segment 0 bases; nucleotides outside the gene matches: 12. The germline CDR1 and CDR2 sequences are SGHRS and YFSETQ. The CDR3 has 17 amino acids. CDR3 in DNA: TGCGCCAGCAGCCCCGGTCCAGGAGCGGGGAACCAAGAGACCCAGTACTTC. Residues: CASSPGPGAGNQETQYF.

The V call is TRBV5-4, the J call TRBJ2-3; 11 nucleotides line up with TRBD2. Germline loops: CDR1 SGHNT, CDR2 YYREEE (reference sequence). The length of the CDR3 is 16 residues. The trim removed 2 bases at V and 6 bases at J, leaving 8 bases unmatched. The CDR3 bases are TGTGCCAGCAGCTTAATGACTAGCGGGATAGGCGATACGCAGTATTTT. Its translation: CASSLMTSGIGDTQYF.

The V gene is TRBV7-9, the J gene TRBJ1-5; D gene uncertain. Germline lookup yields CDR1 SEHNR and CDR2 FQNEAQ (reference sequence). V lost 2 bases and J lost 3, with 2 bases in between. The CDR3 contains 12 residues. The CDR3 DNA reads as TGTGCCAGCAGCTTACCCAATCAGCCCCAGCATTTT. It is translated as CASSLPNQPQHF.

The chain employs TRBV19 and TRBJ1-3, with D possibly being TRBD1 (6 bases). Germline CDR1 LNHDA, CDR2 SQIVND (reference sequence). V was cut by 5 bases and J by 4 bases, with 18 bases left in between. CDR3 length: 16 amino acids. The CDR3 is CASSPTLRTAGNTIYF. The CDR3 DNA sequence: TGTGCCAGTAGTCCGACCCTCAGGACAGCCGGAAACACCATATATTTT.

This clone was counted a single time. The CDR3 bases are TGTGCCAGCTCACCTGCGCTGGTGGGGTCCTCTGGAAACACCATATATTTT. This encodes CASSPALVGSSGNTIYF. The chain recombines TRBV18 with TRBJ1-3; no firm D call. Germline CDR1 and CDR2: KGHSH and LQKENI. The CDR3 runs to 17 residues. Trimming pared 3 bases from V and 0 bases from J, leaving 15 bases between.